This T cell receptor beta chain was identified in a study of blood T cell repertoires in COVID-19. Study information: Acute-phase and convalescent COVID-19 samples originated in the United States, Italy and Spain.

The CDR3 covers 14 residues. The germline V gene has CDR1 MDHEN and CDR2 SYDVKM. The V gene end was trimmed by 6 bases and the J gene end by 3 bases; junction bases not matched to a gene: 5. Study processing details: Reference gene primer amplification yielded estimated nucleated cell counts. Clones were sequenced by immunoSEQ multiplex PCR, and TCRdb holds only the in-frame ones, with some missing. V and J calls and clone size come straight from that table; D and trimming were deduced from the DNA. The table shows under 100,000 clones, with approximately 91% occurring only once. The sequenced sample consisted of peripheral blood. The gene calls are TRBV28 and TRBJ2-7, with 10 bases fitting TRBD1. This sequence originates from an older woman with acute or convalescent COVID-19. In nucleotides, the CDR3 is TGTGCCAGCAGCCGGGGACAGGGGCTCTACGAGCAGTACTTC. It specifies CASSRGQGLYEQYF. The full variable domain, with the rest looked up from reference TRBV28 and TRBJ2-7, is DVKVTQSSRYLVKRTGEKVFLECVQDMDHENMFWYRQDPGLGLRLIYFSYDVKMKEKGDIPEGYSVSREKKERFSLILESASTNQTSMYLCASSRGQGLYEQYFGPGTRLTVT.